One and the same sample provided the 22 T cell receptor beta chains below, sequenced in a study of Graves' ophthalmopathy and Graves' hyperthyroidism. TCR beta CDR3 regions were amplified from RNA transcripts. HTBI primers served in a first-round RT-PCR, which a second-round multiplex PCR followed. TCRdb reanalysed the multiplex PCR reads using MiXCR and keeps one entry per CDR3 protein. The table records about 1.1 million distinct CDR3 sequences, about two fifths of them present only once. Sequenced sample: peripheral blood or thyroid tissue (not recorded which). The source of these receptors is an adult man with Graves' hyperthyroidism.

Details on this clonotype: An end of the junction differs from the germline gene, which may be a read error. The chain is built from TRBV7-3 and TRBJ2-7, with D possibly being TRBD2 (5 bases). Looked up from germline, CDR1 is SGHTA and CDR2 is FQGTGA. This CDR3 comprises 13 residues. In nucleotides, the CDR3 is TGTGCCAGCGGCTTAACGAGGGCGGACGAGCAGTACTTC. It codes for CASGLTRADEQYF.

This clonotype has only a few counts. The CDR3 DNA reads as TGTGCCAGCAGTCACAGGGGGCAGGGAGAGCAGTACTTC. This sequence encodes CASSHRGQGEQYF. The chain couples TRBV6-1 to TRBJ2-7; 9 nucleotides agree with TRBD1. This CDR3 region has 13 residues. V lost 5 bases to trimming and J lost 7 bases; unmatched junction nucleotides: 6. CDR1 is MNHNS, CDR2 SASEGT, per germline.

At least ten counts were recorded for this clonotype. The V call is TRBV7-2, the J call TRBJ2-7; D remains unclear. CDR3 length equals 16 residues. The V end lost 1 base, the J end lost 2 bases, and 15 bases lay between the germline ends. Germline lookup yields CDR1 SGHTA and CDR2 FQGNSA. CDR3 in DNA: TGTGCCAGCAGCTTAGGGGCAGGTACTACCACCTACGAGCAGTACTTC. It translates to CASSLGAGTTTYEQYF.

This clonotype was recorded a few times. The V and J genes are TRBV7-9 and TRBJ2-2; D may be TRBD2 (5 bases). The CDR3 extends over 15 amino acids. Trimming stripped 4 bases from V and 1 base from J, with 10 bases between. Germline loops: CDR1 SEHNR, CDR2 FQNEAQ (reference sequence). The CDR3 spells CASSSGLMNTGELFF. The CDR3 DNA sequence: TGTGCCAGCAGCTCTGGACTGATGAACACCGGGGAGCTGTTTTTT.

This clonotype was found many times. The chain joins TRBV20-1 to TRBJ2-7, with TRBD2 as a possible D gene (5 bases). V dropped 2 bases and J dropped 2 bases, with 10 bases sitting between them. Germline V gene data show CDR1 as DFQATT and CDR2 as SNEGSKA (reference sequence). This CDR3 has 13 residues. CDR3 residues: CSARQTGTYEQYF. CDR3 bases: TGCAGTGCTAGACAAACCGGGACCTACGAGCAGTACTTC.

The rearrangement joins TRBV7-8 to TRBJ1-1, with TRBD1 as a possible D gene (6 bases). This CDR3 has 15 residues. Deletions cut 4 bases from V and 1 base from J, with 13 bases between. CDR1 SGHVS and CDR2 FQNEAQ come from the germline V gene. CDR3 coding DNA: TGTGCCAGCAGCTCAGACGGGGGGCCGAACACTGAAGCTTTCTTT. This translates into CASSSDGGPNTEAFF.

This clonotype was observed a few times. The rearrangement links TRBV20-1 to TRBJ2-7; no reliable D call. The CDR3 runs to 13 residues. V shed 0 bases and J shed 10 bases, with 16 bases lying between them. The germline V gene has CDR1 DFQATT and CDR2 SNEGSKA (reference sequence). The CDR3 DNA is TGCAGTGCTAGAGAGGGCGGCCTGGCTCCCCAGTACTTC. It codes for CSAREGGLAPQYF.

This clonotype has only a few counts. The chain links TRBV5-6 to TRBJ1-2; D not certain. V lost 0 bases and J 12 bases, leaving 21 bases between the germline ends. Germline loops: CDR1 SGHDT, CDR2 YYEEEE. The CDR3 runs 15 residues. CDR3 sequence reads: CASSLVQSVGFIDTF. For the CDR3, the DNA is TGTGCCAGCAGCTTGGTGCAGTCGGTTGGATTCATAGACACCTTC.

This clonotype was detected only a few times. J is TRBJ1-5 and V is TRBV12-3 or TRBV12-4, with 7 bases aligning to TRBD1. V dropped 6 bases and J dropped 5; count of bases not matched to a gene: 7. This CDR3 has 14 amino acids. CDR3 coding DNA: TGTGCCAGCAGCCATCGCAGGGGGGATCAGCCCCAGCATTTT. Amino acid sequence: CASSHRRGDQPQHF.

Note on this clonotype: Germline is not matched at one junction end, which may reflect a read error. The chain carries TRBV12-3 or TRBV12-4 and TRBJ2-7; a weak D match, TRBD2 (5 bases). The CDR3 has 14 amino acids. CDR3 sequence reads: CACSATSGNYEQYF. CDR3 DNA sequence: TGTGCCTGCAGTGCTACCTCCGGGAACTACGAGCAGTACTTC.

This sequence joins TRBV29-1 and TRBJ1-3; D is perhaps TRBD1 (6 bases). CDR1 and CDR2 (germline): SQVTM, ANQGSEA. This CDR3 is 12 amino acids long. V lost 5 bases and J 13 bases, leaving 18 bases between the germline ends. The CDR3 loop is CSVKRRGGLIYF. CDR3 bases: TGCAGCGTTAAAAGGAGGGGGGGCCTAATATATTTT.

The table lists this clonotype with a few counts. This chain uses TRBV3-1 with TRBJ1-2; D uncertain. Trimming cost V 0 bases and J 8 bases, with 10 bases left between them. This CDR3 region has 13 residues. CDR1 is LGHDT, CDR2 YNNKEL, per germline (reference sequence). Written as DNA, the CDR3 is TGTGCCAGCAGCCAAGATCTTACGAGAGGCTACACCTTC. This gives the protein CASSQDLTRGYTF.

The chain employs TRBV10-3 and TRBJ1-6, with TRBD1 matching over 7 bases. Germline CDR1 and CDR2: ENHRY and SYGVKD. Trimming removed 4 bases from V and 8 bases from J; junction bases left unmatched: 8. The CDR3 consists of 15 residues. CDR3 sequence: CAISGDSPRDSPLHF. The CDR3 DNA follows: TGTGCCATCAGTGGGGACAGCCCTAGGGATTCACCCCTCCACTTT.

There are many counts of this clonotype. The chain couples TRBV7-9 to TRBJ1-6, with D maybe TRBD1 (5 bases). CDR3 length equals 15 residues. CDR1 SEHNR and CDR2 FQNEAQ come from the germline V gene (reference sequence). V was shortened by 6 bases and J by 8 bases, with 17 bases between the two germline ends. The CDR3 nucleotides are TGTGCCAGCAGTCTAGGATCAGGGACGGATTCACCCCTCCACTTT. Amino acid sequence: CASSLGSGTDSPLHF. The full variable domain, its missing parts supplied by reference TRBV7-9 and TRBJ1-6, is DTGVSQNPRHKITKRGQNVTFRCDPISEHNRLYWYRQTLGQGPEFLTYFQNEAQLEKSRLLSDRFSAERPKGSFSTLEIQRTEQGDSAMYLCASSLGSGTDSPLHFGNGTRLTVT.

The chain uses TRBV24-1 and TRBJ1-2; D unclear. Per the germline V gene, CDR1 is KGHDR and CDR2 is SFDVKD. The CDR3 has 13 residues. The V gene lost 2 bases and the J gene lost 9 bases, with 12 bases spanning the gap. Here the CDR3 reads CATSDSGGSRYTF. The CDR3 DNA follows: TGTGCCACCAGTGATTCAGGTGGGTCTCGCTACACCTTC.

The CDR3: CASQEWAGTEAFF. The CDR3 nucleotides are TGTGCCAGCCAAGAATGGGCGGGCACTGAAGCTTTCTTT. This chain uses TRBV25-1 with TRBJ1-1; D unclear. CDR3 size: 13 residues. Germline CDR1 is MGHDK and CDR2 is SYGVNS. V was cut by 8 bases and J by 4 bases, with 14 bases left in between.

This clonotype has at least ten counts. The chain links TRBV2 to TRBJ1-1; 7 bases match TRBD1. Germline CDR1 and CDR2: SNHLY and FYNNEI. V lost 6 bases to trimming and J lost 11 bases; unmatched junction nucleotides: 9. The CDR3 sequence is 12 residues long. CDR3 nucleotide sequence: TGTGCCAGCAGCGATGACAGGGCGTTGGCTTTCTTT. This gives the protein CASSDDRALAFF.

The chain has TRBV29-1 and TRBJ2-7, with TRBD1 identical over 10 bases. The CDR3 consists of 13 residues. CDR1 is SQVTM, CDR2 ANQGSEA, per germline. V lost 6 bases to trimming and J lost 3 bases; unmatched junction nucleotides: 5. CDR3 region: CSVVWTGGYEQYF. The CDR3 DNA reads TGCAGCGTCGTATGGACAGGGGGCTACGAGCAGTACTTC.

V gene TRBV27 combines with J gene TRBJ1-4; TRBD1 agrees at 7 bases. The junction had 7 bases not matched to a gene; V was cut back by 5 bases and J by 4 bases. This CDR3 spans 15 amino acids. CDR1 and CDR2 (germline): MNHEY, SMNVEV (reference sequence). The CDR3 spells CASSLRQGINEKLFF. The CDR3 DNA follows: TGTGCCAGCAGTCTTCGACAGGGCATTAATGAAAAACTGTTTTTT.

Regarding this clonotype: One base away lies a much larger clone, so this may be a sequencing read error. This rearrangement joins TRBV9 to TRBJ1-4; 11 bases match TRBD1. Germline values: CDR1 SGDLS, CDR2 YYNGEE. V dropped 4 bases and J dropped 7; count of bases not matched to a gene: 9. This CDR3 contains 16 residues. CDR3 nucleotide sequence: TGTGCCAGCAGCATCGGACAGGGGGCCACGAGTGAAAAACTGTTTTTT. Its protein is CASSIGQGATSEKLFF. The variable domain in full, with the rest retrieved from reference TRBV9 and TRBJ1-4, is DSGVTQTPKHLITATGQRVTLRCSPRSGDLSVYWYQQSLDQGLQFLIQYYNGEERAKGNILERFSAQQFPDLHSELNLSSLELGDSALYFCASSIGQGATSEKLFFGSGTQLSVL.

The chain employs TRBV29-1 and TRBJ2-7, with 8 positions matching TRBD2. This CDR3 spans 13 amino acids. The trim removed 5 bases at V and 1 base at J, leaving 4 bases unmatched. Germline CDR1 and CDR2: SQVTM and ANQGSEA. CDR3 coding DNA: TGCAGCGTTAAAACGGGAGGGTCCTACGAGCAGTACTTC. Translated: CSVKTGGSYEQYF.

CDR3 DNA sequence: TGTGCCAGCAGTGATACACGAGGGTCCTACGAGCAGTACTTC. It is translated as CASSDTRGSYEQYF. The V and J genes are TRBV2 and TRBJ2-7, with D possibly matching TRBD2 (5 bases). Germline V gene lookup returns CDR1 SNHLY and CDR2 FYNNEI. V was clipped by 3 bases and J by 1 base, with 10 bases between them. The CDR3 has 14 amino acids.